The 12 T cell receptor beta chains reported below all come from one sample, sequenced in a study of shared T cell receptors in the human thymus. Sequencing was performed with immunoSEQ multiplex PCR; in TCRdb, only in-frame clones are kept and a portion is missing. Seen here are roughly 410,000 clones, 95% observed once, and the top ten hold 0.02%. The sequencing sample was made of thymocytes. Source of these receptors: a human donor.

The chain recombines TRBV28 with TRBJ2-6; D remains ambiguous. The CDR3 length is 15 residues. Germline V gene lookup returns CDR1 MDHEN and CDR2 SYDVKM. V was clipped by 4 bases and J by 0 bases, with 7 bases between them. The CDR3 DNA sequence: TGTGCCAGCAGTTGGATAAACTCTGGGGCCAACGTCCTGACTTTC. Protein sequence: CASSWINSGANVLTF.

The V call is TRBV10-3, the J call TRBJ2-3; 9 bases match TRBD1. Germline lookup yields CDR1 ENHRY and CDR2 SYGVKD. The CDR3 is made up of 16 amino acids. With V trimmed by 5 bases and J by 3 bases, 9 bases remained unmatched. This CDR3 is CAISSALGQGTDTQYF. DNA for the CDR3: TGTGCCATCAGTTCAGCATTAGGACAGGGGACAGATACGCAGTATTTT.

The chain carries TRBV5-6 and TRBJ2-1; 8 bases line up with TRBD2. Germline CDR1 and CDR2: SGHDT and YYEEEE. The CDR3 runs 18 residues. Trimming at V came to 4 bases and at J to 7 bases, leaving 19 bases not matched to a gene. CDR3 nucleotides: TGTGCCAGCAGCGGATATTCCACAGGGCAGCGGGAGTCGAATGAGCAGTTCTTC. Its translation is CASSGYSTGQRESNEQFF.

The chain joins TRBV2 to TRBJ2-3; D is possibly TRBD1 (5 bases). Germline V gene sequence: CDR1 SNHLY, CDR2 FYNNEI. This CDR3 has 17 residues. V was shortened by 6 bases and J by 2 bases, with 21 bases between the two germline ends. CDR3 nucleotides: TGTGCCAGCAGCGAACTCGGACACCCCAAATTCACAGATACGCAGTATTTT. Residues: CASSELGHPKFTDTQYF.

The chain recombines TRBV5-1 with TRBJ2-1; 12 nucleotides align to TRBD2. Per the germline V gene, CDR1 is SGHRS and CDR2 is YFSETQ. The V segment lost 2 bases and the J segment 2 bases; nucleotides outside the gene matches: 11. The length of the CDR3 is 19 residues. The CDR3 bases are TGCGCCAGCAGCTTCCGATCACTAGCGGGAGGTTGGACCTACAATGAGCAGTTCTTC. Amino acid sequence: CASSFRSLAGGWTYNEQFF.

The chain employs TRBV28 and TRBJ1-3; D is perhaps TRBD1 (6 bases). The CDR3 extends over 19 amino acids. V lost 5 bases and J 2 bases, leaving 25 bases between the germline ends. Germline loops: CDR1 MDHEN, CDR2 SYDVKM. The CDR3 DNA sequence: TGTGCCAGCAGTCAGGGTAAATACTCTCCCCAGGGGCCTGGAAACACCATATATTTT. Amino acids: CASSQGKYSPQGPGNTIYF.

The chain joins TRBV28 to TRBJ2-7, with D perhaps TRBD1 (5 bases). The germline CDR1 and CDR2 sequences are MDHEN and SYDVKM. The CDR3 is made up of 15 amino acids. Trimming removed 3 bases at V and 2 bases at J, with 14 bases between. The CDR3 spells CASSLMETETYEQYF. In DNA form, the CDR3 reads TGTGCCAGCAGTTTGATGGAGACAGAGACCTACGAGCAGTACTTC.

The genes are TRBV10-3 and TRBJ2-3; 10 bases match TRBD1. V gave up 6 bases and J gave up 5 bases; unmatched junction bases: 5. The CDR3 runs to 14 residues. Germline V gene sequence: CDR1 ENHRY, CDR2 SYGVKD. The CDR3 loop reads CAIRLTGGEDTQYF. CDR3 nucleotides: TGTGCCATCAGATTGACAGGGGGCGAAGATACGCAGTATTTT.

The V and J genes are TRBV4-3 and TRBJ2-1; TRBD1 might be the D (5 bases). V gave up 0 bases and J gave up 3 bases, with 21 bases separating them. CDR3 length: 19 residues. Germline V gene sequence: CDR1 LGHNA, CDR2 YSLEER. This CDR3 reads CASSQDWGFFAGIYNEQFF. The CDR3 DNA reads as TGCGCCAGCAGCCAAGACTGGGGCTTTTTCGCAGGGATCTACAATGAGCAGTTCTTC.

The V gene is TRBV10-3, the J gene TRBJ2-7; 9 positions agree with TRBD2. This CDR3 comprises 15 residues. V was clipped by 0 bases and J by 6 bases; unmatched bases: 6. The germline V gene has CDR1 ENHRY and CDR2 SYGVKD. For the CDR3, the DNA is TGTGCCATCAGTGAGTCGACGAGCGGGAGGAGCGAGCAGTACTTC. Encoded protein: CAISESTSGRSEQYF.

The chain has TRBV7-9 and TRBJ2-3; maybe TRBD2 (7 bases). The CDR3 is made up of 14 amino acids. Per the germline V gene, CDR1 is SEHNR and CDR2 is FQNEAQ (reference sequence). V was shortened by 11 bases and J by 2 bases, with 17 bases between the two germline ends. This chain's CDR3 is CAGNWEGVTDTQYF. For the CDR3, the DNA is TGTGCCGGGAACTGGGAGGGGGTCACAGATACGCAGTATTTT.

CDR3 nucleotide sequence: TGTGCCAGCAGCCAGAGGACCGGGGAGCTGTTTTTT. Translated: CASSQRTGELFF. The chain has TRBV28 and TRBJ2-2; D is ambiguous. V lost 6 bases and J 5 bases, leaving 7 bases between the germline ends. CDR1 is MDHEN and CDR2 is SYDVKM in the germline V gene. CDR3 length: 12 residues.